The rows below give T cell receptor beta chains drawn from one sample of a study of T cell responses to AZD1222 COVID-19 vaccine. Method: immunoSEQ multiplex PCR; TCRdb's copy keeps in-frame clones and lacks some. The sample includes around 270,000 clones, 85% to 95% of them seen just once. The sample consisted of peripheral blood, taken 28 days after the second AZD1222 dose. The receptor set was obtained from an adult who received the AZD1222 COVID-19 vaccine. Both conserved end residues are part of each CDR3. The order of the fields is J gene, V gene, clone size, D gene, CDR3 protein, CDR3 DNA. The D gene is left open where the match is weak. The size field is filled for only some rows; it gives once, few, many or a size class.

TRBJ2-2 TRBV18 . TRBD1 CASSGQAENTGELFF TGTGCCAGCTCGGGACAGGCTGAGAACACCGGGGAGCTGTTTTTT
TRBJ2-3 TRBV10-3 . TRBD2 CAISSTSGRQDTQYF TGTGCCATCAGTTCGACTAGCGGGAGGCAAGATACGCAGTATTTT
TRBJ2-7 TRBV5-1 . TRBD1 CASSAGQGLLDEQYF TGCGCCAGCAGCGCGGGACAGGGGCTCCTGGACGAGCAGTACTTC
TRBJ1-1 TRBV10-2 . . CASRTTVIRNTEAFF TGCGCCAGCAGGACGACAGTCATTAGGAACACTGAAGCTTTCTTT
TRBJ1-6 TRBV2 . . CASSVTRLGGEVPLSPLHF TGTGCCAGCAGTGTTACCCGTTTGGGAGGGGAGGTCCCGCTCTCACCCCTCCACTTT
TRBJ1-2 TRBV4-1 . . CASSQVGRFGGYTF TGCGCCAGCAGCCAAGTGGGGCGGTTCGGTGGCTACACCTTC
TRBJ2-5 TRBV2 . . CASGRQGLPQETQYF TGTGCCAGCGGTAGACAGGGACTACCTCAAGAGACCCAGTACTTC
TRBJ2-2 TRBV28 . . CASSWGRGLGTRTGELFF TGTGCCAGCAGTTGGGGGCGGGGCTTAGGTACCCGCACCGGGGAGCTGTTTTTT
TRBJ1-6 TRBV18 . . CASSPKERGSPLHF TGTGCCAGCTCACCGAAGGAAAGGGGTTCACCCCTCCACTTT
TRBJ1-6 TRBV6-5 . . CASSYSRGLNSPLHF TGTGCCAGCAGTTATAGCCGGGGCTTGAATTCACCCCTCCACTTT
TRBJ1-1 TRBV7-9 . . CASSLMATEAFF TGTGCCAGCAGCTTAATGGCGACTGAAGCTTTCTTT
TRBJ2-2 TRBV11-2 . TRBD1 CASSLVTGASNTGELFF TGTGCCAGCAGCTTAGTTACAGGGGCTTCGAACACCGGGGAGCTGTTTTTT
TRBJ1-2 TRBV9 once TRBD1 CASSVVGTDYGYTF TGTGCCAGCAGCGTAGTCGGGACAGACTATGGCTACACCTTC
TRBJ1-1 TRBV7-2 . . CASSLEGLGMTEAFF TGTGCCAGCAGCTTAGAAGGTCTGGGGATGACTGAAGCTTTCTTT
TRBJ2-7 TRBV7-8 . TRBD1 CASSWPGQDTQEQYF TGTGCCAGCAGCTGGCCGGGACAGGACACACAAGAGCAGTACTTC
TRBJ2-2 TRBV5-1 once TRBD1 CASSYNRGHTGELFF TGCGCCAGCAGCTATAACAGGGGCCACACCGGGGAGCTGTTTTTT
TRBJ2-5 TRBV5-1 . TRBD1 CASSYQGQEKETQYF TGCGCCAGCAGCTACCAGGGACAGGAGAAAGAGACCCAGTACTTC
TRBJ2-2 TRBV4-3 . TRBD1 CASSLLQGVPGELFF TGCGCCAGCAGCCTCCTTCAGGGGGTCCCCGGGGAGCTGTTTTTT
TRBJ2-7 TRBV6-1 few TRBD2 CASSEDLAGPYEQYF TGTGCCAGCAGTGAAGACCTAGCGGGGCCCTACGAGCAGTACTTC
TRBJ1-1 TRBV18 . . CASSPGLTNTEAFF TGTGCCAGCTCACCGGGACTGACGAACACTGAAGCTTTCTTT
TRBJ2-1 TRBV11-2 . . CASSLTNEQFF TGTGCCAGCAGCCTAACAAATGAGCAGTTCTTC
TRBJ1-6 TRBV6-2/TRBV6-3 . . CASSYSYNSPLHF TGTGCCAGCAGTTACTCCTATAATTCACCCCTCCACTTT
TRBJ1-5 TRBV12-3/TRBV12-4 few . CASSLMGNQPQHF TGTGCCAGCAGTTTGATGGGGAATCAGCCCCAGCATTTT
TRBJ2-7 TRBV2 . TRBD2 CASSEGGRSYEQYF TGTGCCAGCAGCGAAGGCGGGAGAAGCTACGAGCAGTACTTC
TRBJ1-4 TRBV5-1 . . CASSLEGAYNEKLFF TGCGCCAGCAGCCTGGAAGGGGCCTATAATGAAAAACTGTTTTTT
TRBJ1-3 TRBV14 once . CASSLTGLGDTIYF TGTGCCAGCAGCCTTACAGGGTTGGGTGACACCATATATTTT
TRBJ2-3 TRBV7-9 . TRBD2 CASSLSWGGDTQYF TGTGCCAGCAGCCTAAGTTGGGGGGGAGATACGCAGTATTTT